This T cell receptor beta chain was retrieved from a study of PD-1 blockade in classical Hodgkin lymphoma. The study, taken as a whole, reports: Although disease activity or prior therapy may be involved, causes of the repertoire differences remain undefined.

The method was immunoSEQ multiplex PCR; TCRdb's version includes in-frame clones alone and lacks a portion of them. The sample contains approximately 23,000 clones, approximately 91% of which appear only once. Comments on this clone: Its target is not known.

Trimming shortened V by 3 bases and J by 3 bases, and 9 bases separated the two germline ends. Germline CDR1 and CDR2: KGHSH and LQKENI. The CDR3 is 14 residues long. The time point here: newly diagnosed, previously untreated cHL patient sample. From thawed PBMCs, CD4+ T cells were purified using magnetic negative selection. J is TRBJ2-1 and V is TRBV18; D not certain. This sequence originates from a human donor with classical Hodgkin lymphoma. The specimen was CD4+ T cells from blood. Written as DNA, the CDR3 is TGTGCCAGCTCACCGCCGTCGGGCTACAATGAGCAGTTCTTC. Amino acid sequence: CASSPPSGYNEQFF.